This is a list of T cell receptor beta chains from one sample in a study of blood T cells in healthy people across ages. TCRdb itself ran the 5' RACE reads through MiXCR, one entry per CDR3 protein. The sample contains about 650,000 distinct CDR3 sequences, 32% of which appear only once. Sequenced sample: blood. The receptor set was obtained from a woman of 80 years or more in good health. CDR3s include the opening cysteine and the closing phenylalanine or tryptophan. A row's size may be missing; if present it is once, few, many or a size class.

size: few
J: TRBJ1-6
V: TRBV10-3
CDR3: CAISEKAGNSPLHF

size: few
J: TRBJ2-5
V: TRBV6-5
CDR3: CASRASGGAETQYF

size: few
J: TRBJ1-6
V: TRBV12-3/TRBV12-4
CDR3: CASSLSGTGFSPLHF

size: few
J: TRBJ1-2
V: TRBV6-5
CDR3: CASSGGTLYGYTF

size: many
J: TRBJ2-4
V: TRBV30
CDR3: CAWSEPGGDAKNIQYF

size: few
J: TRBJ2-1
V: TRBV3-1
CDR3: CASSLTWDEQFF

size: few
J: TRBJ2-7
V: TRBV4-1
CDR3: CASSQPGVHYEQYF

size: many
J: TRBJ1-1
V: TRBV15
CDR3: CATSPRGVGGGTEAFF

size: many
J: TRBJ2-7
V: TRBV20-1
CDR3: CSARQELYEQYF

size: .
J: TRBJ1-3
V: TRBV28
CDR3: CASRTSLGPLYF

size: .
J: TRBJ2-1
V: TRBV10-3
CDR3: CAISLAGGYSYNEQFF

size: many
J: TRBJ2-7
V: TRBV12-3/TRBV12-4
CDR3: CASSPVGGLGEQYF

size: .
J: TRBJ1-1
V: TRBV5-1
CDR3: CASSLWDSTGTEAFF

size: many
J: TRBJ2-3
V: TRBV3-1
CDR3: CASSQVSNTDTQYF

size: few
J: TRBJ1-4
V: TRBV5-1
CDR3: CASSTGTLSTNEKLFF

size: .
J: TRBJ2-1
V: TRBV5-6
CDR3: CASSWDTSPEQFF

size: few
J: TRBJ1-6
V: TRBV6-6
CDR3: CARAETGNSPLHF

size: few
J: TRBJ2-3
V: TRBV6-4
CDR3: CASSATSHDTQYF

size: many
J: TRBJ1-5
V: TRBV10-3
CDR3: CAISEQGGNQPQHF

size: .
J: TRBJ1-2
V: TRBV12-3/TRBV12-4
CDR3: CASSTEALISNYGYTF

size: .
J: TRBJ1-1
V: TRBV7-8
CDR3: CASSPRDRAPTEAFF

size: .
J: TRBJ2-5
V: TRBV4-1
CDR3: CASGRLAGEGETQYF

size: many
J: TRBJ1-4
V: TRBV7-2
CDR3: CASRATAATNEKLFF

size: .
J: TRBJ1-1
V: TRBV12-3/TRBV12-4
CDR3: CASSLKGHGGNTEAFF

size: .
J: TRBJ1-2
V: TRBV2
CDR3: CASSLADRGNYTF

size: many
J: TRBJ2-3
V: TRBV20-1
CDR3: CSAHGGTDTQYF

size: .
J: TRBJ2-7
V: TRBV5-1
CDR3: CASSFFHGTQYEQYF

size: many
J: TRBJ2-3
V: TRBV12-3/TRBV12-4
CDR3: CASSLSATQYF

size: many
J: TRBJ2-1
V: TRBV6-2/TRBV6-3
CDR3: CASSYSLAGGYINEQFF